The 22 T cell receptor beta chains below were found in one sample sequenced in a study of blood T cell repertoires in COVID-19. Method: immunoSEQ multiplex PCR; TCRdb's copy keeps in-frame clones and lacks some. The sample lists roughly 280,000 clones, about 91% occurring once. The material sequenced was PBMCs or T cells enriched from blood (not recorded which). The receptors stem from a man aged 40-49 years who had been exposed to COVID-19.

This chain uses TRBV5-5 with TRBJ1-6; D possibly corresponds to TRBD1 (5 bases). With 0 bases removed from V and 5 bases from J, the gap between germline ends came to 12 bases. The CDR3 has 16 amino acids. Germline V gene lookup returns CDR1 SGHKS and CDR2 YYEKEE (reference sequence). CDR3 sequence: CASSLGTRLDNSPLHF. In nucleotides, the CDR3 is TGTGCCAGCAGCTTGGGGACACGGCTTGATAATTCACCCCTCCACTTT.

The count of this clone is one. The J gene is TRBJ2-1, the V gene TRBV5-1; D may be TRBD1 (5 bases). The germline V gene encodes CDR1 SGHRS and CDR2 YFSETQ. Trimming shortened V by 7 bases and J by 8 bases, and 16 bases separated the two germline ends. The CDR3 sequence is 13 residues long. The CDR3 here is CASSRAGQDEQFF. Here the CDR3 DNA reads TGCGCCAGCTCCCGGGCAGGGCAGGATGAGCAGTTCTTC.

The table lists this clone with a count of one. The chain joins TRBV7-3 to TRBJ2-3; TRBD2 aligns across 12 bases. CDR1 and CDR2 (germline): SGHTA, FQGTGA. This CDR3 has 16 amino acids. Unmatched junction bases numbered 3, after V lost 5 bases and J lost 0 bases. CDR3 coding DNA: TGTGCCAGCAGCACCGGGACTAGCGGGAGCACAGATACGCAGTATTTT. Translating it yields CASSTGTSGSTDTQYF. Combining the CDR3 with reference TRBV7-3 and TRBJ2-3 gives the whole variable domain GAGVSQTPSNKVTEKGKYVELRCDPISGHTALYWYRQSLGQGPEFLIYFQGTGAADDSGLPNDRFFAVRPEGSVSTLKIQRTERGDSAVYLCASSTGTSGSTDTQYFGPGTRLTVL.

The chain joins TRBV28 to TRBJ1-4; 7 nucleotides match TRBD1. Looked up from germline, CDR1 is MDHEN and CDR2 is SYDVKM. The CDR3 covers 14 residues. Trimming at V came to 6 bases and at J to 7 bases, leaving 8 bases not matched to a gene. The CDR3 is CASSPGQPTEKLFF. CDR3 nucleotide sequence: TGTGCCAGCAGCCCGGGACAGCCGACTGAAAAACTGTTTTTT. The full variable domain, with the rest looked up from reference TRBV28 and TRBJ1-4, is DVKVTQSSRYLVKRTGEKVFLECVQDMDHENMFWYRQDPGLGLRLIYFSYDVKMKEKGDIPEGYSVSREKKERFSLILESASTNQTSMYLCASSPGQPTEKLFFGSGTQLSVL.

The rearrangement uses TRBV10-2 and TRBJ1-6; 9 bases map to TRBD1. The CDR3 covers 16 residues. Trimming removed 6 bases from V and 6 bases from J; junction bases left unmatched: 9. Germline lookup yields CDR1 WSHSY and CDR2 SAAADI. The CDR3: CASRDLRTGVNSPLHF. As DNA, the CDR3 is TGCGCCAGCAGGGATTTAAGGACAGGGGTTAATTCACCCCTCCACTTT.

The chain couples TRBV18 to TRBJ1-1; 12 positions match TRBD1. Germline CDR1 KGHSH, CDR2 LQKENI. This CDR3 has 15 residues. Losses at the gene ends were 3 bases for V and 5 bases for J; bases not matched to a gene: 4. CDR3: CASSPGQGARTEAFF. As DNA, the CDR3 is TGTGCCAGCTCACCGGGACAGGGGGCGCGGACTGAAGCTTTCTTT.

The chain is built from TRBV11-3 and TRBJ2-1, with 8 positions matching TRBD2. Germline V gene sequence: CDR1 SGHNT, CDR2 YENEEA. The ends lost 2 bases at V and 10 bases at J; junction bases unmatched: 10. This CDR3 region has 15 residues. CDR3 sequence reads: CASSLSGTSVEEQFF. DNA for the CDR3: TGTGCCAGCAGCTTATCGGGGACTAGTGTCGAGGAGCAGTTCTTC.

The chain has TRBV9 and TRBJ2-7, with 7 bases that match TRBD2. In germline, CDR1 is SGDLS, CDR2 YYNGEE. The CDR3 loop spans 16 amino acids. Germline trimming cut 4 bases from V and 2 bases from J; bases unmatched to any gene: 12. DNA of the CDR3: TGTGCCAGCAGCAGGGAGCGGGACCAATTGACCTACGAGCAGTACTTC. Its translation: CASSRERDQLTYEQYF. Looking up the rest from reference TRBV9 and TRBJ2-7 gives the full variable domain: DSGVTQTPKHLITATGQRVTLRCSPRSGDLSVYWYQQSLDQGLQFLIQYYNGEERAKGNILERFSAQQFPDLHSELNLSSLELGDSALYFCASSRERDQLTYEQYFGPGTRLTVT.

The CDR3 sequence is CASSEALSGLTEAFF. The CDR3 bases are TGTGCCAGCAGTGAAGCGCTTTCAGGGCTCACTGAAGCTTTCTTT. The genes are TRBV6-1 and TRBJ1-1, with D tentatively TRBD1 (5 bases). CDR1 and CDR2 from the germline V gene are MNHNS and SASEGT. V dropped 0 bases and J dropped 4 bases, with 12 bases sitting between them. The CDR3 spans 15 residues.

CDR3 sequence (DNA): TGTGCCAGCAGTTTTACGACAGAACCAGTCTACAATGAGCAGTTCTTC. This translates into CASSFTTEPVYNEQFF. The V gene is TRBV28, the J gene TRBJ2-1; weak D call: TRBD1 (5 bases). With 3 bases removed from V and 3 bases from J, the gap between germline ends came to 15 bases. Germline V gives CDR1 MDHEN, CDR2 SYDVKM. The length of the CDR3 is 16 residues.

The rearrangement uses TRBV27 and TRBJ1-1; tentative D call: TRBD1 (6 bases). The CDR3 length is 16 residues. The V gene lost 7 bases and the J gene lost 6 bases, with 24 bases spanning the gap. Germline V CDR1 and CDR2: MNHEY, SMNVEV (reference sequence). DNA of the CDR3: TGTGCCAGCAAGCGGGAGCCGGTCAGGAGGGGGTCTGAAGCTTTCTTT. Protein sequence: CASKREPVRRGSEAFF.

The gene calls are TRBV13 and TRBJ1-2, with 8 bases identical to TRBD1. This CDR3 spans 14 amino acids. The germline V gene encodes CDR1 PRHDT and CDR2 FYEKMQ (reference sequence). V shed 2 bases, J shed 2 bases, and the junction held 1 base outside the gene matches. CDR3 amino acids: CASSLWTGNYGYTF. CDR3 nucleotides: TGTGCCAGCAGCTTATGGACAGGGAACTATGGCTACACCTTC.

This clone was observed at least ten times. This chain joins TRBV28 and TRBJ2-6; D unresolved. Trimming took off 3 bases at V and 0 bases at J, with 15 bases between the two ends. CDR1 and CDR2 (germline): MDHEN, SYDVKM. This CDR3 comprises 18 residues. The CDR3 is CASSFTALQRSGANVLTF. In DNA form, the CDR3 reads TGTGCCAGCAGTTTTACCGCGCTCCAGCGCTCTGGGGCCAACGTCCTGACTTTC.

V gene TRBV7-6 combines with J gene TRBJ2-7, with D possibly TRBD1 on 6 matching bases. The CDR3 has 14 amino acids. Between the trimmed V and J ends, which lost 4 bases and 6 bases, there was a span of 16 bases. Per the germline V gene, CDR1 is SGHVS and CDR2 is FNYEAQ. CDR3 DNA sequence: TGTGCCAGCAGCTCGGAGACAGGACACTCCGAGCAGTACTTC. This codes for CASSSETGHSEQYF.

The chain carries TRBV14 and TRBJ2-2, with 9 bases fitting TRBD2. The CDR3 loop spans 15 amino acids. Germline CDR1 is SGHDN and CDR2 is FVKESK. V was clipped by 5 bases and J by 4 bases; unmatched bases: 5. CDR3 DNA: TGTGCCAGCAGCGGGGGACTAGCAGGCACCGGGGAGCTGTTTTTT. Its protein product is CASSGGLAGTGELFF.

The chain carries TRBV2 and TRBJ2-1; the match to TRBD2 covers 8 bases. The germline V gene encodes CDR1 SNHLY and CDR2 FYNNEI. After removal of 5 bases from V and 5 bases from J, the junction contained 11 bases not matched to a gene. CDR3 size: 16 residues. CDR3 nucleotide sequence: TGTGCCAGCAGTCCTCTAGCGGGTTCACGGAACAATGAGCAGTTCTTC. This codes for CASSPLAGSRNNEQFF.

The V call is TRBV27, the J call TRBJ2-7; 12 positions match TRBD2. V lost 5 bases, J lost 1 base, and 6 bases stayed unmatched. The CDR3 runs 16 residues. The germline V gene encodes CDR1 MNHEY and CDR2 SMNVEV (reference sequence). CDR3: CASSLLLAGGSYEQYF. Here the CDR3 DNA reads TGTGCCAGCAGTCTTCTCCTAGCGGGAGGGTCCTACGAGCAGTACTTC.

V and J are TRBV7-9 and TRBJ2-1, with D possibly matching TRBD1 (7 bases). The CDR3 is 16 amino acids. Per germline, CDR1 SEHNR and CDR2 FQNEAQ (reference sequence). Trimming left V 5 bases short and J 0 bases short, with 14 bases between. CDR3 bases: TGTGCCAGCAGCCCAGGGGGACTTAGCTCCTACAATGAGCAGTTCTTC. This sequence encodes CASSPGGLSSYNEQFF.

The V call is TRBV7-9, the J call TRBJ2-7, with D perhaps matching TRBD1 (5 bases). The germline gives CDR1 SEHNR, CDR2 FQNEAQ (reference sequence). The CDR3 loop spans 16 amino acids. V lost 2 bases and J 2 bases, leaving 16 bases between the germline ends. CDR3 sequence reads: CASSLIGRADTYEQYF. DNA of the CDR3: TGTGCCAGCAGCTTAATAGGCAGGGCAGACACCTACGAGCAGTACTTC.

V usage is TRBV6-5 and J usage is TRBJ1-1; D is undetermined. Germline assignment: CDR1 MNHEY and CDR2 SVGAGI. Trimming pared 5 bases from V and 3 bases from J, leaving 7 bases between. This CDR3 has 12 amino acids. In DNA, the CDR3 is TGTGCCAGCAGTAAACGGGACACTGAAGCTTTCTTT. Translating gives CASSKRDTEAFF.

The chain carries TRBV18 and TRBJ1-1; possible D gene TRBD1, 5 bases. Germline CDR1 KGHSH, CDR2 LQKENI. The CDR3 extends over 16 amino acids. Deletions cut 0 bases from V and 1 base from J, with 12 bases between. The CDR3 sequence is CASSPPGIQGNTEAFF. CDR3 DNA sequence: TGTGCCAGCTCACCACCGGGGATTCAGGGGAACACTGAAGCTTTCTTT.

The rearrangement uses TRBV6-5 and TRBJ2-7; 7 bases align to TRBD1. This CDR3 contains 14 residues. V lost 6 bases, J lost 3 bases, and 8 bases stayed unmatched. Germline values: CDR1 MNHEY, CDR2 SVGAGI. The CDR3 bases are TGTGCCAGCAGAACGGGACAGCTGCACTACGAGCAGTACTTC. It yields the protein CASRTGQLHYEQYF.